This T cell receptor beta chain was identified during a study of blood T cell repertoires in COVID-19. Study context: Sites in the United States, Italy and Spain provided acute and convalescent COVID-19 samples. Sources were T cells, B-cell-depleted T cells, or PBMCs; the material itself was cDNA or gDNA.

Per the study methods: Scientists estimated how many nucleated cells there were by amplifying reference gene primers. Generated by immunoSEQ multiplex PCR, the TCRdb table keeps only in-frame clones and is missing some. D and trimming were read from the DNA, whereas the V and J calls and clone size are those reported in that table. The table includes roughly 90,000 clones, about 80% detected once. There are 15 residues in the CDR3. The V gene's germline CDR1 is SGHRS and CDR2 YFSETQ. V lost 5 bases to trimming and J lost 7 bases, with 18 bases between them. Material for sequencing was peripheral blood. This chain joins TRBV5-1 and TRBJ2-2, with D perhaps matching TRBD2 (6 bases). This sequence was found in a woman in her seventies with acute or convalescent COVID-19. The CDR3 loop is CASSQLATSGGELFF. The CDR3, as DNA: TGCGCCAGCAGTCAACTAGCTACCTCGGGCGGGGAGCTGTTTTTT.